This paragraph covers one TCR beta chain sequence. Its antigen is not identified. This sample is part of a study of cytomegalovirus exposure and HLA in healthy donors. General study results and limits: Many donors shared some public TCRs, even though most TCR sequences were rare. Accurate prediction of HLA-A and HLA-B alleles (for most subjects) was reportedly achieved from TCR beta sequences. Information on immune exposure was restricted to one variable (CMV serostatus). In a later analysis, across HLA loci, associated TCR counts were highest for DRB1, lowest for HLA-C.

J lost 4 bases, V lost 8 bases, and 0 bases had no gene match. The germline CDR1 and CDR2 sequences are MNHEY and SMNVEV (reference sequence). CDR3 length: 12 residues. PCR used 60 Vbeta primers and 13 Jbeta primers. Using immunoSEQ multiplex PCR, the repertoire was profiled, and TCRdb retains in-frame clones only, with some absent. The table has 90,000 to 120,000 clones, 81% seen once. Sequenced material: PBMCs. J is TRBJ2-2 and V is TRBV27, with TRBD2 matching 8 bases. The clonotype was recovered from a young man in good health and CMV-seronegative. The CDR3 region has the DNA TGTGCCAGCGCGGGAGGCACCGGGGAGCTGTTTTTT. It yields the protein CASAGGTGELFF.